The 21 T cell receptor beta chains below were found in one sample sequenced in a study of blood T cell repertoires in COVID-19. Sequenced by immunoSEQ multiplex PCR; TCRdb stores in-frame clones only, minus some. Of 110,000 or so clones listed, more than 60% are singletons. Sequenced material: peripheral blood. Receptors originate from a man in his fifties or sixties with acute or convalescent COVID-19.

The chain joins TRBV7-9 to TRBJ2-2; weak D call: TRBD2 (6 bases). Germline values: CDR1 SEHNR, CDR2 FQNEAQ (reference sequence). V lost 6 bases and J lost 1, with 15 bases in between. The CDR3 runs 16 residues. CDR3 sequence reads: CASSTRGKRNTGELFF. The CDR3 DNA reads TGTGCCAGCAGTACACGCGGGAAGAGGAACACCGGGGAGCTGTTTTTT.

This chain connects TRBV6-5 to TRBJ1-2; D is unresolved. The CDR3 spans 13 residues. CDR1 is MNHEY and CDR2 is SVGAGI in the germline V gene. V gave up 4 bases and J gave up 6 bases, with 12 bases separating them. The CDR3 DNA reads as TGTGCCAGCAGTTCCCGGGCGAGGGATGGCTACACCTTC. The encoded protein is CASSSRARDGYTF.

The V gene is TRBV5-1, the J gene TRBJ2-3, with 9 nucleotides matching TRBD1. V was clipped by 3 bases and J by 8 bases; unmatched bases: 10. Germline values: CDR1 SGHRS, CDR2 YFSETQ. The CDR3 runs 15 residues. The CDR3 sequence: CASSSRQGDWGTQYF. DNA of the CDR3: TGCGCCAGCAGCTCGCGACAGGGGGATTGGGGTACGCAGTATTTT.

V usage is TRBV2 and J usage is TRBJ1-5; tentatively, D is TRBD1 (5 bases). Trimming removed 6 bases from V and 3 bases from J, with 15 bases in between. Germline loops: CDR1 SNHLY, CDR2 FYNNEI. CDR3 size: 15 residues. DNA for the CDR3: TGTGCCAGCAGAGATTTTGCAGGGAACAATCAGCCCCAGCATTTT. Its translation is CASRDFAGNNQPQHF. Supplemented by reference TRBV2 and TRBJ1-5, the full variable domain reads EPEVTQTPSHQVTQMGQEVILRCVPISNHLYFYWYRQILGQKVEFLVSFYNNEISEKSEIFDDQFSVERPDGSNFTLKIRSTKLEDSAMYFCASRDFAGNNQPQHFGDGTRLSIL.

Only one count was recorded for this clone. V usage is TRBV29-1 and J usage is TRBJ1-5; maybe TRBD1 (6 bases). Trimming shortened V by 6 bases and J by 2 bases, and 14 bases separated the two germline ends. CDR1 and CDR2 from the germline V gene are SQVTM and ANQGSEA. The CDR3 loop spans 14 amino acids. CDR3 DNA: TGCAGCGTCCAAACAGGGTCCGGCAATCAGCCCCAGCATTTT. As protein: CSVQTGSGNQPQHF.

V and J are TRBV11-1 and TRBJ2-7; 8 bases line up with TRBD1. J was trimmed by 6 bases and V by 0 bases; bases with no gene match: 4. Germline assignment: CDR1 SGHAT and CDR2 FQDESV (reference sequence). This CDR3 spans 14 amino acids. DNA for the CDR3: TGTGCCAGCAGCTTAGCGCCCGACAGGGGCGAGCAGTACTTC. Its protein product is CASSLAPDRGEQYF.

The genes are TRBV27 and TRBJ2-7; D perhaps matches TRBD1 (5 bases). The CDR3 runs to 16 residues. Germline-derived CDR1 and CDR2 are MNHEY and SMNVEV (reference sequence). V lost 3 bases and J 3 bases, leaving 18 bases between the germline ends. In nucleotides, the CDR3 is TGTGCCAGCAGTTTCAAGATGGGGTGGACACTCTACGAGCAGTACTTC. Translated: CASSFKMGWTLYEQYF.

The genes are TRBV7-8 and TRBJ2-7, with TRBD2 identical over 9 bases. The CDR3 is made up of 16 amino acids. In germline, CDR1 is SGHVS, CDR2 FQNEAQ. V dropped 2 bases and J dropped 0; count of bases not matched to a gene: 5. The CDR3 here is CASSLRGTSTSYEQYF. As DNA, the CDR3 is TGTGCCAGCAGCTTAAGGGGGACTAGCACCTCCTACGAGCAGTACTTC.

The rearrangement links TRBV4-2 to TRBJ2-7; D might be TRBD2 (5 bases). The CDR3 length is 16 residues. The V and J ends lost 4 bases and 0 bases respectively, with 16 bases between them. Germline assignment: CDR1 LGHNA and CDR2 YNFKEQ. The DNA of the CDR3 is TGTGCCAGCAGCCGCCGGGCGGACTTAAACTCCTACGAGCAGTACTTC. Residues: CASSRRADLNSYEQYF.

This clone turned up a few times. The chain uses TRBV7-9 and TRBJ2-7; D might be TRBD2 (6 bases). V was pared by 4 bases and J by 5 bases, with 12 bases between. Germline V gene sequence: CDR1 SEHNR, CDR2 FQNEAQ (reference sequence). CDR3 length: 13 residues. The CDR3 sequence: CASSYGGSDEQYF. The CDR3 DNA sequence: TGTGCCAGCAGCTACGGGGGTAGCGACGAGCAGTACTTC.

The chain is built from TRBV28 and TRBJ1-4, with TRBD1 identical over 7 bases. The CDR3 has 14 residues. The J segment lost 4 bases and the V segment lost 5 bases, leaving 4 bases of the junction unmatched. Per the germline V gene, CDR1 is MDHEN and CDR2 is SYDVKM. The CDR3 loop is CASSRQGFNEKLFF. CDR3 coding DNA: TGTGCCAGCAGTCGACAGGGCTTTAATGAAAAACTGTTTTTT.

A few counts support this clone. The chain links TRBV19 to TRBJ2-1; 9 bases are shared with TRBD2. The trim removed 7 bases at V and 9 bases at J, leaving 16 bases unmatched. The CDR3 is made up of 16 amino acids. Germline V gene lookup returns CDR1 LNHDA and CDR2 SQIVND (reference sequence). The CDR3 is CASTSSGGRARGEQFF. For the CDR3, the DNA is TGTGCCAGTACCTCCTCGGGCGGGAGGGCCCGAGGTGAGCAGTTCTTC.

J is TRBJ2-1 and V is TRBV28; 8 positions match TRBD1. This CDR3 has 14 residues. V was clipped by 5 bases and J by 4 bases; unmatched bases: 4. The germline V gene has CDR1 MDHEN and CDR2 SYDVKM. The CDR3 here is CASSPTGAYNEQFF. CDR3 nucleotides: TGTGCCAGCAGTCCGACAGGGGCTTACAATGAGCAGTTCTTC.

V and J are TRBV27 and TRBJ2-1, with TRBD2 matching 8 bases. Germline lookup yields CDR1 MNHEY and CDR2 SMNVEV (reference sequence). The CDR3 consists of 16 residues. V lost 0 bases, J lost 4 bases, and 5 bases stayed unmatched. The CDR3 DNA reads TGTGCCAGCAGTTTATCACTAGCGGACCTATACAATGAGCAGTTCTTC. Translated, it gives CASSLSLADLYNEQFF.

The chain combines TRBV10-2 with TRBJ2-3; tentatively, D is TRBD2 (5 bases). The ends were cut back, 7 bases at V and 2 bases at J, with 16 bases in the middle. In germline, CDR1 is WSHSY, CDR2 SAAADI. This CDR3 has 15 residues. The CDR3, as DNA: TGCGCCAGCAATAACCTAGCCTTATTCACAGATACGCAGTATTTT. Protein sequence: CASNNLALFTDTQYF.

This chain links TRBV6-5 with TRBJ1-4, with 7 positions matching TRBD1. V shed 8 bases, J shed 7 bases, and the junction held 7 bases outside the gene matches. The CDR3 spans 13 residues. Per the germline V gene, CDR1 is MNHEY and CDR2 is SVGAGI. DNA of the CDR3: TGTGCCAGCGAGGGACAGAATAGTGAAAAACTGTTTTTT. Its protein is CASEGQNSEKLFF.

V gene TRBV7-4 combines with J gene TRBJ2-7; a possible D gene is TRBD1 (5 bases). There are 15 residues in the CDR3. Looked up from germline, CDR1 is SGHVT and CDR2 is SQSDAQ. With 1 base removed from V and 5 bases from J, the gap between germline ends came to 15 bases. CDR3 nucleotides: TGTGCCAGCAGCTTAGTATTCCAGGGTCATGACGAGCAGTACTTC. Protein: CASSLVFQGHDEQYF.

The genes are TRBV3-1 (or the pseudogene TRBV3-2) and TRBJ1-6; tentatively, D is TRBD1 (5 bases). The ends were cut back, 2 bases at V and 7 bases at J, with 18 bases in the middle. CDR1 and CDR2 (germline): LGHDT, YNNKEL (reference sequence). This CDR3 region has 17 residues. Here the CDR3 reads CASSQRGRGVGNSPLHF. In DNA form, the CDR3 reads TGTGCCAGCAGCCAAAGGGGACGCGGGGTGGGGAATTCACCCCTCCACTTT.

The chain carries TRBV19 and TRBJ2-5; 15 positions match TRBD2. Losses at the gene ends were 3 bases for V and 5 bases for J; bases not matched to a gene: 10. The CDR3 covers 18 residues. The germline CDR1 and CDR2 sequences are LNHDA and SQIVND (reference sequence). The CDR3 protein is CASSMGLAGGLKWETQYF. DNA for the CDR3: TGTGCCAGTAGTATGGGACTAGCGGGGGGCTTAAAGTGGGAGACCCAGTACTTC.

The V call is TRBV5-4, the J call TRBJ2-5; TRBD2 matches 9 bases. The CDR3 runs to 16 residues. J gave up 1 base and V 0 bases, and 4 bases lay outside the gene matches. The V gene's germline CDR1 is SGHNT and CDR2 YYREEE (reference sequence). The CDR3 here is CASSLALTSGQETQYF. For the CDR3, the DNA is TGTGCCAGCAGCTTGGCCCTGACTAGCGGCCAAGAGACCCAGTACTTC.

This chain uses TRBV2 with TRBJ2-1, with TRBD1 identical over 8 bases. The junction had 10 bases not matched to a gene; V was cut back by 6 bases and J by 6 bases. The CDR3 spans 15 residues. Looked up from germline, CDR1 is SNHLY and CDR2 is FYNNEI. CDR3 amino acids: CASSARDRSGNEQFF. The DNA for the CDR3 is TGTGCCAGCAGCGCCCGGGACAGGTCCGGCAATGAGCAGTTCTTC.